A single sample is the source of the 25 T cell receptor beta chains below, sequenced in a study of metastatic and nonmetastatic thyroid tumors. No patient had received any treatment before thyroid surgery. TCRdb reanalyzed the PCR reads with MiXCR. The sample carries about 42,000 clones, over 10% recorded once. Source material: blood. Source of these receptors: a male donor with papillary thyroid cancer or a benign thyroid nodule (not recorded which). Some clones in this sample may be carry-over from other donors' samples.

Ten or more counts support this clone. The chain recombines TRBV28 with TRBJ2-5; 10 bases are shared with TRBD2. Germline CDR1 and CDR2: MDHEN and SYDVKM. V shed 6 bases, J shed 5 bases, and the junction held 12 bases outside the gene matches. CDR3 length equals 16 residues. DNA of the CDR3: TGTGCCAGCAGCCGGCGACTAGCGGGCCGAAGCGAGACCCAGTACTTC. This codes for CASSRRLAGRSETQYF.

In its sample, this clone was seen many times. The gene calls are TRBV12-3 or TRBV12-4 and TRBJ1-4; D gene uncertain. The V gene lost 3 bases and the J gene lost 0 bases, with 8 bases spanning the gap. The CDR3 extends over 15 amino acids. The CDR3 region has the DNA TGTGCCAGCAGTTTCGGTGTTGCAACTAATGAAAAACTGTTTTTT. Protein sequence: CASSFGVATNEKLFF.

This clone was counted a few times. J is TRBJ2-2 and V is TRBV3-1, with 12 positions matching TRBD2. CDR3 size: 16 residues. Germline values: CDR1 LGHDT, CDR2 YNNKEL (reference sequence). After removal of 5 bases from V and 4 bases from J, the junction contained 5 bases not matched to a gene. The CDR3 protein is CASSTRTSGTTGELFF. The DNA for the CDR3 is TGTGCCAGCAGCACCCGGACTAGCGGGACCACCGGGGAGCTGTTTTTT.

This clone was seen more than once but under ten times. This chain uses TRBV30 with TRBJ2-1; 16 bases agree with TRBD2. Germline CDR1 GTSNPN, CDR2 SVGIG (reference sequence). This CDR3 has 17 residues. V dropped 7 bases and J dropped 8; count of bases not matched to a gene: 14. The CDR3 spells CAFPGLAGGPAHDEQFF. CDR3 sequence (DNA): TGTGCCTTCCCGGGACTAGCGGGAGGGCCCGCCCACGATGAGCAGTTCTTC.

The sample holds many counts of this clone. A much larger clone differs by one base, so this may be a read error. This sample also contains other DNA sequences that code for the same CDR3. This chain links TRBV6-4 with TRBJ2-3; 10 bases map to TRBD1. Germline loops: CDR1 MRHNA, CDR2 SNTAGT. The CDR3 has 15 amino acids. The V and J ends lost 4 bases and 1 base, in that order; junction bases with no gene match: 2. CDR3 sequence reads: CASSAGTGGTDTQYF. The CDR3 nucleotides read TGTGCCAGCAGTGCCGGGACAGGGGGCACAGATACGCAGTATTTT.

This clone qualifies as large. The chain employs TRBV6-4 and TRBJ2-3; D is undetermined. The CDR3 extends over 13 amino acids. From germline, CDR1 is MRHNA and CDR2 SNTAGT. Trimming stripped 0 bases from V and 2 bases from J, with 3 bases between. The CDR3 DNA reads TGTGCCAGCAGTGACTCACCCACAGATACGCAGTATTTT. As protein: CASSDSPTDTQYF.

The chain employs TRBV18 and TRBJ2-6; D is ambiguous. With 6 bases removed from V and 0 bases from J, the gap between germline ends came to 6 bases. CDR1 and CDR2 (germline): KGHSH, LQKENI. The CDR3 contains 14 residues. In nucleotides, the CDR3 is TGTGCCAGCTCGATCCCCTCTGGGGCCAACGTCCTGACTTTC. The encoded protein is CASSIPSGANVLTF.

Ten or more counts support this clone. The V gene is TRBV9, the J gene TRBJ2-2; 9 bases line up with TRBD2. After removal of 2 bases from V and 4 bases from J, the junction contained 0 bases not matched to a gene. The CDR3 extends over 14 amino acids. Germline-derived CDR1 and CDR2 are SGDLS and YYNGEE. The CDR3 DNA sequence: TGTGCCAGCAGCGTTAGCGGGAGCACCGGGGAGCTGTTTTTT. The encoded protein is CASSVSGSTGELFF.

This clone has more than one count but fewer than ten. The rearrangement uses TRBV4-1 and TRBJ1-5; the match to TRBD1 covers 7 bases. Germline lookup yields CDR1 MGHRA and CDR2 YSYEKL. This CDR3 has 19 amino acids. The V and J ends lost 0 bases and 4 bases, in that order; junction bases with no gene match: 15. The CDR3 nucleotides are TGCGCCAGCAGCCAAGATCGCTTTCAGGGGGTAGCCCAAAATCAGCCCCAGCATTTT. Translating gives CASSQDRFQGVAQNQPQHF.

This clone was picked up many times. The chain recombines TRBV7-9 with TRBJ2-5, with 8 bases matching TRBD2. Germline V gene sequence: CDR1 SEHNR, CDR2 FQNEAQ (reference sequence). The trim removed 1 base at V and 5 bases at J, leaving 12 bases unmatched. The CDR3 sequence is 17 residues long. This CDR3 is CASSLDFPAGVRETQYF. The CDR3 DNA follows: TGTGCCAGCAGCTTAGATTTTCCAGCGGGAGTACGGGAGACCCAGTACTTC.

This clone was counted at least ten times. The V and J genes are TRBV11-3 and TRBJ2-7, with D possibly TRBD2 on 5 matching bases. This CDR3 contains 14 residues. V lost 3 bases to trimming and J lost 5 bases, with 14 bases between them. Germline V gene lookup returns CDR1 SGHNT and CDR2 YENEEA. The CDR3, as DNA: TGTGCCAGCAGCTTCGCCCATGGAGGTGACGAGCAGTACTTC. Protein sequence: CASSFAHGGDEQYF.

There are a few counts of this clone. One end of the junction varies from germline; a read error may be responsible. Written as DNA, the CDR3 is TGCGCCAGCAGACCCGGGACAGAGAGAGAACACTCTGAAGCTTTATTT. It yields the protein CASRPGTEREHSEALF. V gene TRBV6-9 combines with J gene TRBJ1-1, with 7 positions matching TRBD1. This CDR3 has 16 residues. Germline CDR1 MNHGY, CDR2 SVAAGI.

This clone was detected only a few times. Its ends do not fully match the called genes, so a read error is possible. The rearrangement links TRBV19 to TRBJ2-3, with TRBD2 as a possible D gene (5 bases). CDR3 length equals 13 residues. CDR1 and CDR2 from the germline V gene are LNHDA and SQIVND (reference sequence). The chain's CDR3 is CSSSIGGADTQYF. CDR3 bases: TGTTCCAGTAGTATCGGAGGCGCAGATACGCAGTATTTT. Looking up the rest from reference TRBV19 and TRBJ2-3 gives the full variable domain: DGGITQSPKYLFRKEGQNVTLSCEQNLNHDAMYWYRQDPGQGLRLIYYSQIVNDFQKGDIAEGYSVSREKKESFPLTVTSAQKNPTAFYLCSSSIGGADTQYFGPGTRLTVL.

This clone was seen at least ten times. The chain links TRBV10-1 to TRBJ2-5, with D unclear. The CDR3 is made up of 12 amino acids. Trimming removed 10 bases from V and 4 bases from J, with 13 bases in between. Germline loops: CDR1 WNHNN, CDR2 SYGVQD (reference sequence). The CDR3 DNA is TGCGCCACCCCGTTCACTCGAGAGACCCAGTACTTC. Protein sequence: CATPFTRETQYF.

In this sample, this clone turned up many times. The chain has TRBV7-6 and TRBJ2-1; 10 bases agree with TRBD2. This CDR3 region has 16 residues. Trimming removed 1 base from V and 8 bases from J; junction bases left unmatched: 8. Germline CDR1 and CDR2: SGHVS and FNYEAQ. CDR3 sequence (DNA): TGTGCCAGCAGCTTAGTTCTAGCGGGGGCAGGGGATGAGCAGTTCTTC. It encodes CASSLVLAGAGDEQFF. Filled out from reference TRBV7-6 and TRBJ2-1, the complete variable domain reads GAGVSQSPRYKVTKRGQDVALRCDPISGHVSLYWYRQALGQGPEFLTYFNYEAQQDKSGLPNDRFSAERPEGSISTLTIQRTEQRDSAMYRCASSLVLAGAGDEQFFGPGTRLTVL.

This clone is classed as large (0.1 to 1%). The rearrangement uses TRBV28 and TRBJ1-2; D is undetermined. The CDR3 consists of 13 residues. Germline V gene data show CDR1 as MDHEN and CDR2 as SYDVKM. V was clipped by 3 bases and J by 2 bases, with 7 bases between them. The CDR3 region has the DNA TGTGCCAGCAGTTTCAGACTGAACTATGGCTACACCTTC. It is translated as CASSFRLNYGYTF.

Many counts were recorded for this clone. The CDR3 coding sequence is TGTGCCAGCAGCTTAGTGACTAGCGGGAGCTGGAAGACCCAGTACTTC. Translation: CASSLVTSGSWKTQYF. The chain has TRBV11-2 and TRBJ2-5, with 12 bases identical to TRBD2. The CDR3 loop spans 16 amino acids. Germline assignment: CDR1 SGHAT and CDR2 FQNNGV. V was clipped by 1 base and J by 6 bases; unmatched bases: 6.

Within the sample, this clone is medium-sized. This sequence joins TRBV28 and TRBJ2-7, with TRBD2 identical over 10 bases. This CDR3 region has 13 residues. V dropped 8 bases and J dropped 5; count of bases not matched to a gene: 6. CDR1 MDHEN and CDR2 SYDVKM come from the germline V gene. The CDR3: CASELAGKNEQYF. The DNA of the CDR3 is TGTGCCAGCGAACTAGCGGGAAAGAACGAGCAGTACTTC.

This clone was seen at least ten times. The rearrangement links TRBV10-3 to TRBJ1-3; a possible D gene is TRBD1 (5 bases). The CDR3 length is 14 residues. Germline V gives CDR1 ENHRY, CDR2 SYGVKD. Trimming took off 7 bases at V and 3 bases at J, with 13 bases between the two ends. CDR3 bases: TGTGCCATCATCGAACCCAGGGATGGAAACACCATATATTTT. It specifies CAIIEPRDGNTIYF.

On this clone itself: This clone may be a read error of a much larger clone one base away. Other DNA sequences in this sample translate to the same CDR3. Here the CDR3 reads CASSRDRLRGYTF. The CDR3 DNA follows: TGTGCCAGCAGCCGAGACAGGCTGCGGGGATACACCTTC. The genes are TRBV5-6 and TRBJ1-2; weak D call: TRBD1 (6 bases). CDR1 is SGHDT and CDR2 is YYEEEE in the germline V gene. The CDR3 totals 13 residues. V dropped 4 bases and J dropped 11 bases, with 18 bases sitting between them.

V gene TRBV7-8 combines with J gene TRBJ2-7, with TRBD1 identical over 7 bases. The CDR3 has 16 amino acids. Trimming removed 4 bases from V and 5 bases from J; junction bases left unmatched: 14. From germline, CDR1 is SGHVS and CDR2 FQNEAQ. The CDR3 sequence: CASSSPGGVGDHEQYF. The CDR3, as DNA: TGTGCCAGCAGCTCCCCAGGGGGAGTAGGTGACCACGAGCAGTACTTC.

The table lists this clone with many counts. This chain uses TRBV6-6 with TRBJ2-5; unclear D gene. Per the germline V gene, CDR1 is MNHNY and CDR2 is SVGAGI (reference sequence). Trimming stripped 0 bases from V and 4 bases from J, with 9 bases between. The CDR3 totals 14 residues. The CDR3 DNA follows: TGTGCCAGCAGTTACTCAGCTAGTGGAGAGACCCAGTACTTC. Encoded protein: CASSYSASGETQYF.

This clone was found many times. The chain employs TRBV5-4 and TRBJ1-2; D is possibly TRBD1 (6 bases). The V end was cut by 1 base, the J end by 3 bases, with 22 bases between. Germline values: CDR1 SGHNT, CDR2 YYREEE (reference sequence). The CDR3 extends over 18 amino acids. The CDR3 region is CASSLQVTAGGFHYGYTF. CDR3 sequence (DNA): TGTGCCAGCAGCTTGCAGGTTACAGCCGGGGGCTTTCACTATGGCTACACCTTC.

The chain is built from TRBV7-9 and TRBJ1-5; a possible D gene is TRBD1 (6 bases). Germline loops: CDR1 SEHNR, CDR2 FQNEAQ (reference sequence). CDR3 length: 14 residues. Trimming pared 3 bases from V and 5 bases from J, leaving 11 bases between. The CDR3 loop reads CASSLGGRYQPQHF. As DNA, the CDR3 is TGTGCCAGCAGCTTGGGGGGGCGGTATCAGCCCCAGCATTTT.

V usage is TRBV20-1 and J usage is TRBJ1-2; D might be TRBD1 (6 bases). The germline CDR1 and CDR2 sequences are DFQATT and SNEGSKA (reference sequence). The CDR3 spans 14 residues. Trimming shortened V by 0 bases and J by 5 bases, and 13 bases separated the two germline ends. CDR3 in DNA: TGCAGTGCTAGAGATCCCAGGGGACGGTATGGCTACACCTTC. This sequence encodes CSARDPRGRYGYTF.